The 20 T cell receptor beta chains given below trace back to one sample, sequenced in a study of regulatory T cells in long-lasting Graves disease. Relying on iRepertoire HTBI primers and Arm-PCR of CDR3 regions, the team built TCR beta libraries. MiXCR, applied by TCRdb to the multiplex PCR reads, yields one record per CDR3 protein. In the table there are roughly 430,000 distinct CDR3 sequences, 16% of which are singletons. The time point here: newly diagnosed GD, antithyroid drugs for less than 3 months. Following extraction of RNA from PBMCs, that RNA was used to make the TCR library. These data also formed part of another study, on T cells in Graves' hyperthyroidism and ophthalmopathy.

The sequencing here drew on peripheral blood mononuclear cells (PBMCs), taken at new diagnosis, from a patient treated with antithyroid drugs. All receptors come from a woman between 25 and 40 years old with Graves disease.

The CDR3, as DNA: TGTGCCAGCAGCCCCGGGGGGGGAGGCCTATACAATGAGCAGTTCTTC. Translated, it gives CASSPGGGGLYNEQFF. The chain combines TRBV9 with TRBJ2-1, with 8 bases lining up with TRBD2. CDR3 length: 16 residues. Losses at the gene ends were 4 bases for V and 4 bases for J; bases not matched to a gene: 10. Per germline, CDR1 SGDLS and CDR2 YYNGEE.

The table lists this clonotype with many counts. The genes are TRBV7-9 and TRBJ2-1, with a weak D call TRBD2 (6 bases). CDR1 is SEHNR and CDR2 is FQNEAQ in the germline V gene (reference sequence). This CDR3 region has 15 residues. Trimming removed 5 bases at V and 3 bases at J, with 14 bases between. CDR3 nucleotide sequence: TGTGCCAGCAGCCGAATAAGCGGGTTCTACAATGAGCAGTTCTTC. This codes for CASSRISGFYNEQFF.

With respect to this clonotype: One end of the junction is discordant with germline, which a read error may explain. This chain joins TRBV29-1 and TRBJ1-4; 11 bases fit TRBD1. Per the germline V gene, CDR1 is SQVTM and CDR2 is ANQGSEA. The CDR3 loop spans 17 amino acids. The CDR3 DNA is TGCAGTGTAGCTGGCCTCCGGGACAGGGGGGAGAATGGAAAACTGTTTTTT. This translates into CSVAGLRDRGENGKLFF.

This clonotype turned up a few times. V and J are TRBV4-1 and TRBJ2-5; unclear D gene. V dropped 4 bases and J dropped 5 bases, with 20 bases sitting between them. The CDR3 is 16 amino acids. CDR1 and CDR2 (germline): MGHRA, YSYEKL. The CDR3 DNA sequence: TGCGCCAGCAGCCTACGGGCCGCTCCCTTTGGGGAGACCCAGTACTTC. Translation: CASSLRAAPFGETQYF.

This clonotype was seen at least ten times. V and J are TRBV18 and TRBJ2-7, with D uncertain. The ends were cut back, 2 bases at V and 2 bases at J, with 7 bases in the middle. The germline V gene has CDR1 KGHSH and CDR2 LQKENI. There are 13 residues in the CDR3. Written as DNA, the CDR3 is TGTGCCAGCTCACCAGGGCCCGCCTACGAGCAGTACTTC. Protein: CASSPGPAYEQYF.

This clonotype was observed many times. The CDR3 nucleotides read TGTGCCAGCAGCCCTTTACTAGCGACCCAAGAGACCCAGTACTTC. This gives the protein CASSPLLATQETQYF. This rearrangement joins TRBV11-2 to TRBJ2-5; TRBD2 agrees at 7 bases. V lost 5 bases and J lost 1; bases outside the gene matches: 7. Germline assignment: CDR1 SGHAT and CDR2 FQNNGV. The CDR3 consists of 15 residues.

Ten or more counts support this clonotype. The rearrangement joins TRBV3-1 to TRBJ1-1; D is unresolved. Trimming cost V 4 bases and J 3 bases, with 12 bases left between them. In germline, CDR1 is LGHDT, CDR2 YNNKEL (reference sequence). CDR3 length equals 14 residues. This CDR3 is CASSPPPSHTEAFF. The CDR3 region has the DNA TGTGCCAGCAGCCCACCTCCATCCCACACTGAAGCTTTCTTT.

This clonotype was observed at least ten times. The V call is TRBV30, the J call TRBJ2-7, with D tentatively TRBD2 (6 bases). The length of the CDR3 is 13 residues. Per germline, CDR1 GTSNPN and CDR2 SVGIG (reference sequence). V dropped 8 bases and J dropped 3 bases, with 17 bases sitting between them. DNA for the CDR3: TGTGCCGGACTCAGGACTAACGACTACGAGCAGTACTTC. This encodes CAGLRTNDYEQYF.

This clonotype was seen repeatedly, ten times or more. V is TRBV11-2 and J is TRBJ1-5; TRBD1 matches at 9 bases. J lost 2 bases, V lost 5 bases, and 4 bases had no gene match. The germline V gene has CDR1 SGHAT and CDR2 FQNNGV. The CDR3 runs to 15 residues. The CDR3 DNA reads as TGTGCCAGCAGCCAAGACAGGGGGGGCAATCAGCCCCAGCATTTT. Residues: CASSQDRGGNQPQHF.

The V gene is TRBV4-1, the J gene TRBJ1-5; D is ambiguous. Trimming took off 4 bases at V and 0 bases at J, with 13 bases between the two ends. CDR1 is MGHRA and CDR2 is YSYEKL in the germline V gene. CDR3 length equals 16 residues. The DNA for the CDR3 is TGCGCCAGCAGCCGAATTGCCCGTTATAGCAATCAGCCCCAGCATTTT. As protein: CASSRIARYSNQPQHF.

Ten or more counts support this clonotype. The rearrangement links TRBV12-3 or TRBV12-4 to TRBJ2-3, with 10 bases fitting TRBD1. The V segment lost 6 bases and the J segment 2 bases; nucleotides outside the gene matches: 5. The CDR3 consists of 15 residues. The CDR3 loop is CASRSGTGATDTQYF. In DNA, the CDR3 is TGTGCCAGCAGATCTGGGACAGGGGCCACAGATACGCAGTATTTT.

The chain links TRBV6-1 to TRBJ1-5; 9 bases are shared with TRBD1. The CDR3 is 15 amino acids. From germline, CDR1 is MNHNS and CDR2 SASEGT. Trimming at V came to 5 bases and at J to 6 bases, leaving 8 bases not matched to a gene. The CDR3 spells CASSPGQGGSQPQHF. CDR3 coding DNA: TGTGCCAGCAGTCCGGGACAGGGTGGGAGTCAGCCCCAGCATTTT.

In this sample, this clonotype turned up a few times. The chain uses TRBV27 and TRBJ1-1; a weak D match, TRBD1 (5 bases). Germline V gene data show CDR1 as MNHEY and CDR2 as SMNVEV (reference sequence). V lost 7 bases and J 4 bases, leaving 13 bases between the germline ends. The CDR3 has 13 amino acids. CDR3 bases: TGTGCCAGCAAACAGCACGGGGGCACTGAAGCTTTCTTT. The encoded protein is CASKQHGGTEAFF.

This clonotype has a handful of counts. This chain links TRBV13 with TRBJ2-2; weak D call: TRBD2 (7 bases). The CDR3 runs to 15 residues. The V and J ends lost 5 bases and 5 bases respectively, with 15 bases between them. From germline, CDR1 is PRHDT and CDR2 FYEKMQ (reference sequence). CDR3 amino acids: CASSPRGGGTGELFF. The CDR3 region has the DNA TGTGCCAGCAGCCCCCGAGGGGGAGGGACCGGGGAGCTGTTTTTT. The variable domain in full, with the rest retrieved from reference TRBV13 and TRBJ2-2, is AAGVIQSPRHLIKEKRETATLKCYPIPRHDTVYWYQQGPGQDPQFLISFYEKMQSDKGSIPDRFSAQQFSDYHSELNMSSLELGDSALYFCASSPRGGGTGELFFGEGSRLTVL.

This clonotype was recorded many times. The rearrangement joins TRBV11-2 to TRBJ1-2, with 7 bases lining up with TRBD1. The CDR3 consists of 15 residues. V lost 1 base to trimming and J lost 3 bases; unmatched junction nucleotides: 5. CDR1 is SGHAT, CDR2 FQNNGV, per germline. The CDR3 bases are TGTGCCAGCAGCTTAGCTCAGACAGGGCACTATGGCTACACCTTC. This sequence encodes CASSLAQTGHYGYTF.

The genes are TRBV7-2 and TRBJ2-2; 11 nucleotides line up with TRBD2. The germline V gene encodes CDR1 SGHTA and CDR2 FQGNSA. The CDR3 spans 18 residues. V was clipped by 1 base and J by 5 bases; unmatched bases: 9. CDR3 sequence: CASSLGGSGRVLTGELFF. DNA of the CDR3: TGTGCCAGCAGCTTAGGGGGTAGCGGGAGGGTATTGACCGGGGAGCTGTTTTTT.

This clonotype was detected many times. The J gene is TRBJ1-1, the V gene TRBV2; tentative D call: TRBD1 (5 bases). The CDR3 totals 14 residues. V was pared by 3 bases and J by 0 bases, with 8 bases between. Germline-derived CDR1 and CDR2 are SNHLY and FYNNEI. The CDR3 is CASSESRVNTEAFF. The CDR3 DNA is TGTGCCAGCAGTGAGTCCAGGGTGAACACTGAAGCTTTCTTT. The full variable domain, its missing parts supplied by reference TRBV2 and TRBJ1-1, is EPEVTQTPSHQVTQMGQEVILRCVPISNHLYFYWYRQILGQKVEFLVSFYNNEISEKSEIFDDQFSVERPDGSNFTLKIRSTKLEDSAMYFCASSESRVNTEAFFGQGTRLTVV.

Ten or more counts support this clonotype. CDR3 sequence: CSARGWGQRGEQYF. As DNA, the CDR3 is TGCAGTGCTAGGGGGTGGGGACAGCGGGGCGAGCAGTACTTC. The chain carries TRBV20-1 and TRBJ2-7; TRBD1 or TRBD2 may be the D gene (7 bases each). V was pared by 3 bases and J by 6 bases, with 18 bases between. CDR1 and CDR2 (germline): DFQATT, SNEGSKA (reference sequence). The CDR3 is 14 residues long.

This clonotype came up once. The J gene is TRBJ2-1, the V gene TRBV20-1, with TRBD2 identical over 14 bases. With 6 bases clipped from V and 7 bases from J, the junction kept 5 bases outside the gene matches. The CDR3 has 14 residues. Germline V gene lookup returns CDR1 DFQATT and CDR2 SNEGSKA (reference sequence). The CDR3 DNA sequence: TGCAGTGCGCTGACTAGCGGGAGGGGTAATGAGCAGTTCTTC. Translating it yields CSALTSGRGNEQFF.

This clonotype was observed at least ten times. The chain carries TRBV11-1 and TRBJ2-5; 10 bases match TRBD1. Trimming took 5 bases from V and 8 from J; bases not matched to a gene: 8. The CDR3 is 14 residues long. CDR1 and CDR2 (germline): SGHAT, FQDESV (reference sequence). The CDR3 is CASSKGQGGPTQYF. The CDR3 DNA reads TGTGCCAGCAGCAAAGGACAGGGGGGTCCAACCCAGTACTTC.